The 4 T cell receptor beta chains below come from one sample, sequenced in a study of blood T cells in healthy people across ages. A second roughly 7 to 12 cycle PCR used barcoded and J-beta primers. One entry per CDR3 protein, called by TCRdb with MiXCR from the 5' RACE reads. The data show roughly 2 million distinct CDR3 sequences, around half seen once. The sample was blood. All receptors come from a woman aged 40-49 years in good health.

The chain joins TRBV4-3 to TRBJ2-5; no definite D call. The DNA end lines up better with TRBJ2-7; the J call may be wrong. This CDR3 comprises 14 residues. Germline V CDR1 and CDR2: LGHNA, YSLEER. The CDR3 loop is CASSQALDSYEQYF. The DNA for the CDR3 is TGCGCCAGCAGCCAAGCGCTGGATAGCTACGAGCAGTACTTC.

This chain joins TRBV27 and TRBJ2-7; D remains ambiguous. This CDR3 has 11 residues. The germline gives CDR1 MNHEY, CDR2 SMNVEV (reference sequence). V lost 6 bases and J 5 bases, leaving 8 bases between the germline ends. The CDR3 region has the DNA TGTGCCAGCAGGAGAGGTAACGAGCAGTACTTC. This encodes CASRRGNEQYF.

This clonotype occurred a few times. This chain connects TRBV7-2 to TRBJ1-6; 9 bases are a match to TRBD1. The CDR3 is 15 residues long. Germline CDR1 reads SGHTA; CDR2 reads FQGNSA. V was pared by 1 base and J by 8 bases, with 3 bases of the junction left unmatched. This CDR3 reads CASSLGGTGYSPLHF. For the CDR3, the DNA is TGTGCCAGCAGCTTAGGTGGGACAGGGTATTCACCCCTCCACTTT.

The chain couples TRBV13 to TRBJ2-7; D not resolved. The CDR3 is made up of 13 amino acids. Per the germline V gene, CDR1 is PRHDT and CDR2 is FYEKMQ (reference sequence). The V gene lost 5 bases and the J gene lost 3 bases, with 11 bases spanning the gap. The CDR3 region has the DNA TGTGCCAGCAGCACCCGGCTACACTACGAGCAGTACTTC. Residues: CASSTRLHYEQYF.